The subject of this entry is one TCR beta chain. The data are from a study of shared T cell receptors in the human thymus. The repertoire was sequenced with immunoSEQ multiplex PCR; TCRdb's copy has only in-frame clones and lacks some. The table lists around 730,000 clones, 80% to 90% of them singletons. These data also formed part of another study, on human thymus T cells.

This clonotype was sampled from a girl less than two years old with a congenital heart defect. Specimen: thymocytes.

The CDR3 sequence: CASSQNHTGGPPYNEQFF. In DNA form, the CDR3 reads TGTGCCAGCAGCCAAAACCACACGGGGGGGCCCCCCTACAATGAGCAGTTCTTC. The chain combines TRBV7-2 with TRBJ2-1; 8 nucleotides line up with TRBD2. The CDR3 totals 18 residues. Germline assignment: CDR1 SGHTA and CDR2 FQGNSA. The J segment lost 2 bases and the V segment lost 5 bases, leaving 14 bases of the junction unmatched.